The rows below give T cell receptor beta chains drawn from one sample of a study of blood T cells in healthy people across ages. TCRdb reprocessed the 5' RACE reads via MiXCR and lists one record per CDR3 protein. The sample lists 780,000 or so distinct CDR3 sequences, roughly 50% seen once, with 40% to 50% in the top ten. Sequences were obtained from blood. Source of these receptors: a man older than 75 in good health. Both conserved end residues are part of each CDR3. A D gene is named only where the DNA matches it firmly. Size is omitted from some rows. Given values are once, few, many or a class for expanded clones.

j_call: TRBJ1-2; clone_size: .; v_call: TRBV3-1; d_call: TRBD1; cdr3_nt: TGTGCCAGCAGCCAGTGGACAGGGGGGAACTATGGCTACACCTTC; cdr3_aa: CASSQWTGGNYGYTF
j_call: TRBJ2-7; clone_size: .; v_call: TRBV21-1; d_call: .; cdr3_nt: TGTGCCAGCAACGGGGGGTACGAGCAGTACTTC; cdr3_aa: CASNGGYEQYF
j_call: TRBJ1-2; clone_size: .; v_call: TRBV27; d_call: .; cdr3_nt: TGTGCCAGCAGTTTTCGGGAAAACTATGGCTACACCTTC; cdr3_aa: CASSFRENYGYTF
j_call: TRBJ2-2; clone_size: .; v_call: TRBV7-2; d_call: TRBD2; cdr3_nt: TGTGCCAGCAGCCCACCAGGGACTAGCTTGAACACCGGGGAGCTGTTTTTT; cdr3_aa: CASSPPGTSLNTGELFF
j_call: TRBJ2-7; clone_size: .; v_call: TRBV15; d_call: .; cdr3_nt: TGTGCCACCAGCATCCCCGGGACGGGAGTCTACGAGCAGTACTTC; cdr3_aa: CATSIPGTGVYEQYF
j_call: TRBJ2-7; clone_size: few; v_call: TRBV15; d_call: TRBD2; cdr3_nt: TGTGCCACCAGCAGAGATTCGGGGGGAAACTACGAGCAGTACTTC; cdr3_aa: CATSRDSGGNYEQYF
j_call: TRBJ1-1; clone_size: .; v_call: TRBV20-1; d_call: .; cdr3_nt: TGCAGTGCCCCGAGAGGGTCGCTGAACACTGGAGCTTTCTTT; cdr3_aa: CSAPRGSLNTGAFF
j_call: TRBJ2-5; clone_size: .; v_call: TRBV20-1; d_call: .; cdr3_nt: TGCAGTGCTAGGTGGGGGCCTCAGCAGTACTTC; cdr3_aa: CSARWGPQQYF
j_call: TRBJ2-3; clone_size: .; v_call: TRBV20-1; d_call: .; cdr3_nt: TGCAGTGCTAGACCACATACCCCTTCTAGCACAGATACGCGGTATTTT; cdr3_aa: CSARPHTPSSTDTRYF
j_call: TRBJ2-3; clone_size: many; v_call: TRBV6-1; d_call: TRBD2; cdr3_nt: TGTGCCAGCAGTGAGACTAGCGGGGGACCCACAGATACGCAGTATTTT; cdr3_aa: CASSETSGGPTDTQYF
j_call: TRBJ2-2; clone_size: .; v_call: TRBV28; d_call: TRBD2; cdr3_nt: TGTGCCAGCAGTAGCGGGACCCACCCCCCTCCCCGGGAGCTGTTTTTT; cdr3_aa: CASSSGTHPPPRELFF
j_call: TRBJ2-7; clone_size: .; v_call: TRBV6-6; d_call: TRBD2; cdr3_nt: TGTGCCAGCAGTTACTCGATAGCGGGAGGCCCCTACGAGCAGTACTTC; cdr3_aa: CASSYSIAGGPYEQYF
j_call: TRBJ1-2; clone_size: few; v_call: TRBV29-1; d_call: .; cdr3_nt: TGCAGCGACGAGACAAGGGATAACTATGGCTACACCTTC; cdr3_aa: CSDETRDNYGYTF
j_call: TRBJ1-1; clone_size: .; v_call: TRBV6-1; d_call: .; cdr3_nt: TGTGCCAGCAGTGAATTCGGACAGCGCACTGAAGCTTTCTTT; cdr3_aa: CASSEFGQRTEAFF
j_call: TRBJ2-1; clone_size: .; v_call: TRBV2; d_call: .; cdr3_nt: TGTGCCAGCAGTGAATCATTAGGTCCCTGGGATGAGCAGTTCTTC; cdr3_aa: CASSESLGPWDEQFF
j_call: TRBJ2-7; clone_size: few; v_call: TRBV7-3; d_call: .; cdr3_nt: TGTGCCAGCAGCTCCCCCCCGGGCTTGGGGTCCTACGAGCAGTACTTC; cdr3_aa: CASSSPPGLGSYEQYF
j_call: TRBJ2-1; clone_size: once; v_call: TRBV6-5; d_call: TRBD1; cdr3_nt: TGTGCCAGCAGTCCACAGGGGACCCTCTACAATGAGCAGTTCTTC; cdr3_aa: CASSPQGTLYNEQFF
j_call: TRBJ1-2; clone_size: .; v_call: TRBV4-1; d_call: TRBD1; cdr3_nt: TGCGCCAGCAGCCGAGACACAGGGGCGGGAGGCTACACCTTC; cdr3_aa: CASSRDTGAGGYTF
j_call: TRBJ2-4; clone_size: .; v_call: TRBV21-1; d_call: .; cdr3_nt: TGTGCCAGCAGCCCCTTCATGTATGAGGACATTCAGTACTTC; cdr3_aa: CASSPFMYEDIQYF
j_call: TRBJ2-1; clone_size: .; v_call: TRBV28; d_call: TRBD2; cdr3_nt: TGTGCCAGTTGGGAGGGTGGCAATGAGCAGTTCTTC; cdr3_aa: CASWEGGNEQFF
j_call: TRBJ2-5; clone_size: .; v_call: TRBV27; d_call: .; cdr3_nt: TGTGCCAGTAGTTTCTATGGGTCACAAGAGACCCAGTACTTC; cdr3_aa: CASSFYGSQETQYF
j_call: TRBJ1-5; clone_size: .; v_call: TRBV7-2; d_call: .; cdr3_nt: TGTGCCAGCAGCTTAGAGCCCCGGGCCCGGGTGTCGGCCCAGCATTTT; cdr3_aa: CASSLEPRARVSAQHF
j_call: TRBJ2-2; clone_size: .; v_call: TRBV6-6; d_call: TRBD1; cdr3_nt: TGTGCCAGCAGTCATTACGGACAGGGATCAGCTGGGGAGCTGTTTTTT; cdr3_aa: CASSHYGQGSAGELFF
j_call: TRBJ1-2; clone_size: .; v_call: TRBV5-1; d_call: .; cdr3_nt: TGCGCCAGCAGCTCGGCCCAAGGGGGGTTTAGTGGCTACACCTTC; cdr3_aa: CASSSAQGGFSGYTF
j_call: TRBJ1-5; clone_size: .; v_call: TRBV10-3; d_call: .; cdr3_nt: TGTGCCATCAGTTCGACAGCGAATCAGCCCCAGCATTTT; cdr3_aa: CAISSTANQPQHF
j_call: TRBJ2-7; clone_size: few; v_call: TRBV27; d_call: .; cdr3_nt: TGTGCCAGCAGTTCCTCTGCGGGACCCTACGAGCAGTACTTC; cdr3_aa: CASSSSAGPYEQYF
j_call: TRBJ1-5; clone_size: .; v_call: TRBV12-3/TRBV12-4; d_call: .; cdr3_nt: TGTGCCAGCAGTTTAAGTGAACAGGGTAGCAATCAGCCCCAGCATTTT; cdr3_aa: CASSLSEQGSNQPQHF
j_call: TRBJ2-5; clone_size: .; v_call: TRBV2; d_call: TRBD2; cdr3_nt: TGTGCCAGCAGTATTGGACTAGCGGAACAAGAGACCCAGTACTTC; cdr3_aa: CASSIGLAEQETQYF